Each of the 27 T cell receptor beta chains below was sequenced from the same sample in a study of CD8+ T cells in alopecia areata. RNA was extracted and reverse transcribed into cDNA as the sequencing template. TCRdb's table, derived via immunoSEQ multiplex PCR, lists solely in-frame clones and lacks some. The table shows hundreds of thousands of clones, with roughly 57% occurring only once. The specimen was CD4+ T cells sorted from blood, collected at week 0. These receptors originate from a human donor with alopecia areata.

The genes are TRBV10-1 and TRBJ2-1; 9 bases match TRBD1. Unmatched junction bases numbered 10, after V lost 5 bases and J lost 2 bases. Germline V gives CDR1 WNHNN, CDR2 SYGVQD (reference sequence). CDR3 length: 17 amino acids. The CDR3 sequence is CASSPRTGVRTYNEQFF. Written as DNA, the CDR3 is TGCGCCAGCAGTCCCCGGACAGGGGTCCGGACCTACAATGAGCAGTTCTTC.

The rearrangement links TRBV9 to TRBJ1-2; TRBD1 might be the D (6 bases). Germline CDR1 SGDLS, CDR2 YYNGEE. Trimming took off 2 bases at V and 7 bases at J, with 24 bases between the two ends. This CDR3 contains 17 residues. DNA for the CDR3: TGTGCCAGCAGCGTTCTCGAAGGCGGGGGGCTTTCTGGTGGCTACACCTTC. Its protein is CASSVLEGGGLSGGYTF.

CDR3 in DNA: TGTGCCAGCTCACCACCCAATGGGAATGAGCAGTTCTTC. Its translation: CASSPPNGNEQFF. The rearrangement joins TRBV18 to TRBJ2-1, with D unclear. Germline CDR1 reads KGHSH; CDR2 reads LQKENI. Trimming shortened V by 0 bases and J by 7 bases, and 7 bases separated the two germline ends. The CDR3 loop spans 13 amino acids.

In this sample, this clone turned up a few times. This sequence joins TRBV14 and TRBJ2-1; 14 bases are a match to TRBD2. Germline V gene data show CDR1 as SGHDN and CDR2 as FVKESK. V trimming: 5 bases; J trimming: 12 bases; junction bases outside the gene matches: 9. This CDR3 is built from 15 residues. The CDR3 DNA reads TGTGCCAGCAGCTCCCGACTAGCGGGGGGGCCCGTGCAGTTCTTC. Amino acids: CASSSRLAGGPVQFF.

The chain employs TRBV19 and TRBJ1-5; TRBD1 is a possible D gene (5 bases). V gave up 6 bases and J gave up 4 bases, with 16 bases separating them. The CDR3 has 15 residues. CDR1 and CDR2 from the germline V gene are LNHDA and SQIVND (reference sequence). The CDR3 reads CASRGPGGRNQPQHF. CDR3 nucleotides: TGTGCCAGTAGGGGACCGGGGGGTCGGAATCAGCCCCAGCATTTT. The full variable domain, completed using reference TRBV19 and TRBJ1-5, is DGGITQSPKYLFRKEGQNVTLSCEQNLNHDAMYWYRQDPGQGLRLIYYSQIVNDFQKGDIAEGYSVSREKKESFPLTVTSAQKNPTAFYLCASRGPGGRNQPQHFGDGTRLSIL.

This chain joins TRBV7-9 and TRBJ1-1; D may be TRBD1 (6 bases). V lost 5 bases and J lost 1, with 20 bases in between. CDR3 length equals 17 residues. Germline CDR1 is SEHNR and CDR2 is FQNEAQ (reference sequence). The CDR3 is CASSKSGWGAPNTEAFF. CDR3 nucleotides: TGTGCCAGCAGCAAGAGCGGGTGGGGGGCACCGAACACTGAAGCTTTCTTT.

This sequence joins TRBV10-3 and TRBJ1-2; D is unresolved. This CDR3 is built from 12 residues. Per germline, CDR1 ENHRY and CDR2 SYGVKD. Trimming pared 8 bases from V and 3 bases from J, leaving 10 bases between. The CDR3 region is CAIQGRDYGYTF. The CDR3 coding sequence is TGTGCCATCCAAGGAAGAGACTATGGCTACACCTTC.

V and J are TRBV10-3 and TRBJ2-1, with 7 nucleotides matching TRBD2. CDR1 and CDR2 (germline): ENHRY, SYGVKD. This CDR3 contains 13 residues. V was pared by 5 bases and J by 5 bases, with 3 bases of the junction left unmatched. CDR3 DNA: TGTGCCATCAGTAGCGGGGCTAACAATGAGCAGTTCTTC. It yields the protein CAISSGANNEQFF.

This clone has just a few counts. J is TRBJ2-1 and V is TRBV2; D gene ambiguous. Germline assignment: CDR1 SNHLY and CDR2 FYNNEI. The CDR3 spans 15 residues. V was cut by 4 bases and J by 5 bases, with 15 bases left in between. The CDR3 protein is CASSVTGALNNEQFF. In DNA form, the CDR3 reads TGTGCCAGCAGTGTGACTGGAGCCTTGAACAATGAGCAGTTCTTC.

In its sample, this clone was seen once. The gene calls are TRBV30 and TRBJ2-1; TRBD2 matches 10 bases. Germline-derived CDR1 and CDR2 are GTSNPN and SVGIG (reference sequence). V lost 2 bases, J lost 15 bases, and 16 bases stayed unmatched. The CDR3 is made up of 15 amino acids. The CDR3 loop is CAWSQPVPSGRIWFF. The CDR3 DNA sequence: TGTGCCTGGAGTCAACCCGTCCCTAGCGGGAGAATTTGGTTCTTC.

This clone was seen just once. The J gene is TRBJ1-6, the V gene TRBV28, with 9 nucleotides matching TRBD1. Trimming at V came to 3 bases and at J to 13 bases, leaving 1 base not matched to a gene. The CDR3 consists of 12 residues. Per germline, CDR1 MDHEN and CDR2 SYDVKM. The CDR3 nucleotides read TGTGCCAGCAGTTTGGGGACAGGGCCCCTCCACTTT. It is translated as CASSLGTGPLHF. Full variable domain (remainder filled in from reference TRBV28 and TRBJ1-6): DVKVTQSSRYLVKRTGEKVFLECVQDMDHENMFWYRQDPGLGLRLIYFSYDVKMKEKGDIPEGYSVSREKKERFSLILESASTNQTSMYLCASSLGTGPLHFGNGTRLTVT.

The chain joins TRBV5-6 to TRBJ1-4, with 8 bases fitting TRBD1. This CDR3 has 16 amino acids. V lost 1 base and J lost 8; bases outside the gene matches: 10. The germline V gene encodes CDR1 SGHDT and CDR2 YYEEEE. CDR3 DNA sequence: TGTGCCAGCAGCTTGCTGTCGGGCAGGGGGCAGGAAAAACTGTTTTTT. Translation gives CASSLLSGRGQEKLFF. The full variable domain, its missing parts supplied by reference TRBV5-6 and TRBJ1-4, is DAGVTQSPTHLIKTRGQQVTLRCSPKSGHDTVSWYQQALGQGPQFIFQYYEEEERQRGNFPDRFSGHQFPNYSSELNVNALLLGDSALYLCASSLLSGRGQEKLFFGSGTQLSVL.

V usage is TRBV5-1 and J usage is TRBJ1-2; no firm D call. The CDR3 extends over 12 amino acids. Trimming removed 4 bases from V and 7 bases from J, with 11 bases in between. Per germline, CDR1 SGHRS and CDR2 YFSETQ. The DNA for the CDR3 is TGCGCCAGCAGCCCCGGAACGGGTGGCTACACCTTC. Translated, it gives CASSPGTGGYTF.

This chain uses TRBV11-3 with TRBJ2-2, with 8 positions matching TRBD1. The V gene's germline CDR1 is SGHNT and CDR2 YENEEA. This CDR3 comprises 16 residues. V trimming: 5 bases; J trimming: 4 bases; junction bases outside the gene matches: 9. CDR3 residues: CASSPWTGIVTGELFF. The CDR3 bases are TGTGCCAGCAGCCCGTGGACAGGGATTGTCACCGGGGAGCTGTTTTTT.

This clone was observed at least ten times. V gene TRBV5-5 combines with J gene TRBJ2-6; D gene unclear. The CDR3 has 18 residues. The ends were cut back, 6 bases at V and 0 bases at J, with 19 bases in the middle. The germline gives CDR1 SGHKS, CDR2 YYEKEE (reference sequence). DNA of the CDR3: TGTGCCAGCACCCCTCCCACCTTCAGGAGCTCTGGGGCCAACGTCCTGACTTTC. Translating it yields CASTPPTFRSSGANVLTF. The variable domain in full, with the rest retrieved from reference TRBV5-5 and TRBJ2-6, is DAGVTQSPTHLIKTRGQQVTLRCSPISGHKSVSWYQQVLGQGPQFIFQYYEKEERGRGNFPDRFSARQFPNYSSELNVNALLLGDSALYLCASTPPTFRSSGANVLTFGAGSRLTVL.

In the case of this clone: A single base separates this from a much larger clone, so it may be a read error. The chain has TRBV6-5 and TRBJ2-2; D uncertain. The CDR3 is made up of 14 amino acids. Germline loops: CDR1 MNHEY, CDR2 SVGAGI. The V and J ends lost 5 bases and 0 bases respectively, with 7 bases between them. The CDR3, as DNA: TGTGCCAGCAGTGCAACAGCGAACACCGGGGAGCTGTTTTTT. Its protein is CASSATANTGELFF.

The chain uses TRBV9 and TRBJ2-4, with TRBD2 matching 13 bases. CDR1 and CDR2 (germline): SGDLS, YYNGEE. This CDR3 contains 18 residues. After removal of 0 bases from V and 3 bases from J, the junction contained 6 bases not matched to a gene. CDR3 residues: CASSVGLAGGGDKNIQYF. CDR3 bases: TGTGCCAGCAGCGTAGGACTAGCGGGAGGTGGGGACAAAAACATTCAGTACTTC.

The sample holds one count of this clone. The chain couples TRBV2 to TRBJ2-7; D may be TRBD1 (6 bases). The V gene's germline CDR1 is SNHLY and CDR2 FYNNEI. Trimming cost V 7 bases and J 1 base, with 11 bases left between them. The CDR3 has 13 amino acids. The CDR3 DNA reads TGTGCCAGCACCGGGACAACTTCCTACGAGCAGTACTTC. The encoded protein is CASTGTTSYEQYF.

The chain's CDR3 is CASSELQETQYF. In DNA, the CDR3 is TGTGCCAGCAGCGAGTTACAAGAGACCCAGTACTTC. This chain links TRBV14 with TRBJ2-5; unclear D gene. Germline V gene sequence: CDR1 SGHDN, CDR2 FVKESK. This CDR3 has 12 residues. The ends were cut back, 5 bases at V and 2 bases at J, with 6 bases in the middle. The variable domain in full, with the rest retrieved from reference TRBV14 and TRBJ2-5, is EAGVTQFPSHSVIEKGQTVTLRCDPISGHDNLYWYRRVMGKEIKFLLHFVKESKQDESGMPNNRFLAERTGGTYSTLKVQPAELEDSGVYFCASSELQETQYFGPGTRLLVL.

This chain's CDR3 is CASSLGNTDTQYF. Here the CDR3 DNA reads TGTGCCAGCAGCTTGGGAAACACAGATACGCAGTATTTT. The V call is TRBV5-4, the J call TRBJ2-3; D is ambiguous. The CDR3 is 13 amino acids. Germline CDR1 is SGHNT and CDR2 is YYREEE (reference sequence). The V and J ends lost 0 bases and 2 bases respectively, with 4 bases between them.

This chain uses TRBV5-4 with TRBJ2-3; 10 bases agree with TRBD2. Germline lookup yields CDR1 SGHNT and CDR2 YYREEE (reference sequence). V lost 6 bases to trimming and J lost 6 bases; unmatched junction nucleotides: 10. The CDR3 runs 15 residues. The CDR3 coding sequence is TGTGCCAGCATCATAGCGGGAGGCCCTGTGGATACGCAGTATTTT. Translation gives CASIIAGGPVDTQYF.

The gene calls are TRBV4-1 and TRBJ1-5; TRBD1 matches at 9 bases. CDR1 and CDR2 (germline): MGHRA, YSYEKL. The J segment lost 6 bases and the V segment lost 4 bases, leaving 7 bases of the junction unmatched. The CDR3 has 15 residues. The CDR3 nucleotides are TGCGCCAGCAGCCTTTTTACAGGGGGCGGTCAGCCCCAGCATTTT. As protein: CASSLFTGGGQPQHF.

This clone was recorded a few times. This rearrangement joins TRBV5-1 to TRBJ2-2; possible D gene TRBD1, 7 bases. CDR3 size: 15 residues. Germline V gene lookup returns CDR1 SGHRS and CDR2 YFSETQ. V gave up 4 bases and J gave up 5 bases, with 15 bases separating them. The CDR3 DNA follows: TGCGCCAGCAGCCCAAGACAGGGAGGTACCGGGGAGCTGTTTTTT. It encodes CASSPRQGGTGELFF.

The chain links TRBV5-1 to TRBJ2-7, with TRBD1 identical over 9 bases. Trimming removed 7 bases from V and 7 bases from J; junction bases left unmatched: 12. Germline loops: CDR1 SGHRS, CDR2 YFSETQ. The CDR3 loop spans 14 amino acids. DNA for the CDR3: TGCGCCAGCTGCCCGGGACAGGGCTCCGGGGAGCAGTACTTC. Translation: CASCPGQGSGEQYF.

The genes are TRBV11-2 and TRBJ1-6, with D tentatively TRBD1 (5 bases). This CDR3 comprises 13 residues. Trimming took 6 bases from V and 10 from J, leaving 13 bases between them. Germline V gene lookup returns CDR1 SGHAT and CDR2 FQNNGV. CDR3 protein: CASRRGVRSPLHF. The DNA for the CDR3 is TGTGCCAGCAGGAGGGGAGTACGCTCACCCCTCCACTTT.

DNA for the CDR3: TGTGCCAGCAGCGTAGGGGGGACCCCACACTCCTACGAGCAGTACTTC. Encoded protein: CASSVGGTPHSYEQYF. The J gene is TRBJ2-7, the V gene TRBV9; D tentatively fits TRBD1 or TRBD2 (5 bases each). The CDR3 has 16 residues. Germline V gene sequence: CDR1 SGDLS, CDR2 YYNGEE. V lost 0 bases and J 0 bases, leaving 13 bases between the germline ends.

The CDR3 DNA reads as TGCGCCAGCAGCTTAAACACGGACCGTTACGAGCAGTACTTC. Amino acids: CASSLNTDRYEQYF. The V call is TRBV5-1, the J call TRBJ2-7, with D unclear. The CDR3 covers 14 residues. Trimming shortened V by 2 bases and J by 4 bases, and 13 bases separated the two germline ends. The V gene's germline CDR1 is SGHRS and CDR2 YFSETQ.